This TCR beta chain was sequenced during a study of T cell repertoires in cytomegalovirus infection (dated by TCRdb to about 2019). In the study overall: Donor HLA type was relevant to the analysis, because carriage of CMV infection together with the matching HLA type was indicated by public TCR beta signatures.

From its cysteine to its phenylalanine, the CDR3 spans 15 amino acids. Kept here is only the CDR3 DNA, which spans 45 bases and is read in frame from base 1. V is shortened by 4 bases, J by 0 bases, and the region joining them spans 10 bases. CDR1 and CDR2 are read off the germline V gene as MDHEN and SYDVKM. For sequencing, an Illumina HiSeq 1500 was employed. TCRdb passed the public sequencing reads through fastp at Q25 and MiXCR, retaining productive beta sequences. Each CDR3 protein gets just one entry, which takes the most common genes and DNA from the rows behind it. For this sample there are roughly 200,000 distinct CDR3 sequences; about a sixth appear just once. Approximately 26% of the sample goes to the ten largest clones. Results and caveats for the whole study, not just this receptor: In both this cohort and an independent roughly 350-donor cohort, the cumulative frequency of public TCR beta family members distinguished carriers of CMV infection plus the relevant HLA type. The ex vivo response was dominated by HLA-C-restricted CMV-specific TCR beta clonotypes, which also provided the single most frequent clonotype in two of eight donors.

Remarks on this clonotype: No cognate antigen has been identified for it. Base qualities are not at hand, and no much larger clone is one base apart.

Here the chain combines TRBV28 and TRBJ1-5, with the identity of the D gene unclear. This receptor was taken from a human donor in good health (CMV status not recorded). Some clones in this sample may be carry-over from other donors' samples. Material: CD8+ T cells from PBMCs. The DNA sequence is as follows: TGTGCCAGCAGTTCCGGGCCTTATAGCAATCAGCCCCAGCATTTT. This is translated as CASSSGPYSNQPQHF.